This TCR beta chain was obtained from a study of regulatory T cells in long-lasting Graves disease. Whole-study results and caveats: Persistent Graves' patients showed a TCR diversity that was lower than that of newly diagnosed ones. Persistent disease samples used TRBV28, TRBJ1-2 and TRBJ2-5 preferentially.

The time point was: newly diagnosed GD, antithyroid drugs for less than 3 months. PBMC RNA served as the TCR library source. Per germline, CDR1 SGHAT and CDR2 FQNNGV. Trimming cost V 2 bases and J 5 bases; bases outside gene matches: 8. This CDR3 contains 16 residues. In regard to this clonotype: The target antigen is unknown.

CDR3-region Arm-PCR and iRepertoire HTBI primers produced the TCR beta libraries. TCRdb processed the multiplex PCR reads anew with MiXCR; each CDR3 protein has one entry. The sample holds around 500,000 distinct CDR3 sequences, approximately 12% seen once. These same data were also listed under a study on T cells in Graves' hyperthyroidism and ophthalmopathy.

This receptor was obtained from a woman in her thirties with Graves disease. The sequences come from peripheral blood mononuclear cells (PBMCs), collected at new diagnosis, from a patient treated with antithyroid drugs. The chain couples TRBV11-2 to TRBJ2-7; the match to TRBD2 covers 11 bases. CDR3 bases: TGTGCCAGCAGCTTAATAGCGGGAGGGCCAAGAAACGAGCAGTACTTC. This codes for CASSLIAGGPRNEQYF.